Sequencing of this T cell receptor (beta chain) was carried out in a study of regulatory T cells in long-lasting Graves disease. Study as a whole: Those Graves' patients who were newly diagnosed had been on antithyroid drugs under 3 months.

This sample's time point: newly diagnosed GD, antithyroid drugs for less than 3 months. Preparation of the TCR library used RNA extracted from PBMCs. This clonotype showed up many times. Building of the TCR beta libraries involved iRepertoire HTBI primers and Arm-PCR of CDR3 regions. TCRdb re-analysed the multiplex PCR reads in MiXCR, keeping a single row per CDR3 protein. The table shows 450,000 to 650,000 distinct CDR3 sequences, with roughly 16% occurring only once. CDR3 length: 13 amino acids. The trim removed 5 bases at V and 6 bases at J, leaving 5 bases unmatched. These same data were also listed under a study on T cells in Graves' hyperthyroidism and ophthalmopathy.

The sequence was obtained from a woman aged 40-65 years with Graves disease. This specimen was peripheral blood mononuclear cells (PBMCs), taken at new diagnosis, from a patient treated with antithyroid drugs. The chain links TRBV12-3 or TRBV12-4 to TRBJ2-5; 8 nucleotides agree with TRBD2. The CDR3 sequence: CASSTGGWKTQYF. The CDR3, as DNA: TGTGCCAGCAGTACGGGGGGGTGGAAGACCCAGTACTTC.